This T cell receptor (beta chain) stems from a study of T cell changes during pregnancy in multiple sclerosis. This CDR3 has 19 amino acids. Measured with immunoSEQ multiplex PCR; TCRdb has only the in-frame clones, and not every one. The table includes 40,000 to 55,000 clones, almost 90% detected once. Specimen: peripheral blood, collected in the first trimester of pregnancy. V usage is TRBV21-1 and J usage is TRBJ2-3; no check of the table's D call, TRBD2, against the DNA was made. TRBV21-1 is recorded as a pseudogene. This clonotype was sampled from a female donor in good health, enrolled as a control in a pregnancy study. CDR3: CASSIIPGLAGAGGDTQYF. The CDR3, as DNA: TGTGCCAGCAGCATCATACCGGGACTAGCGGGAGCTGGGGGAGATACGCAGTATTTT.